Shown below are 32 T cell receptor beta chains from a single sample sequenced in a study of T cells in Graves' hyperthyroidism and ophthalmopathy. It was RNA transcripts that yielded the amplified TCR beta CDR3 regions. The HTBI set primed first-round TCR CDR3 RT-PCR. TCRdb passed the multiplex PCR reads through MiXCR, listing each CDR3 protein once. The table includes a few hundred thousand distinct CDR3 sequences, roughly 46% detected once. Input material: peripheral blood or thyroid tissue (not recorded which). The receptors derive from a young woman with Graves' hyperthyroidism.

The CDR3 reads CSVGGSFTDTQYF. DNA of the CDR3: TGCAGCGTTGGAGGGTCATTCACAGATACGCAGTATTTT. The rearrangement joins TRBV29-1 to TRBJ2-3; a weak D match, TRBD2 (5 bases). This CDR3 has 13 residues. CDR1 SQVTM and CDR2 ANQGSEA come from the germline V gene. V was trimmed by 4 bases and J by 2 bases, leaving 10 bases between them.

This clonotype showed up just a few times. This chain connects TRBV7-9 to TRBJ2-7; D is possibly TRBD2 (6 bases). Germline loops: CDR1 SEHNR, CDR2 FQNEAQ (reference sequence). Trimming stripped 4 bases from V and 2 bases from J, with 12 bases between. The CDR3 loop spans 14 amino acids. The CDR3 is CASSSKTGAYEQYF. CDR3 coding DNA: TGTGCCAGCAGCTCAAAGACGGGGGCCTACGAGCAGTACTTC.

This clonotype was found a few times. The junction and the germline gene differ at one end; a read error may be behind it. The chain has TRBV10-3 and TRBJ1-2, with D hard to call. CDR1 ENHRY and CDR2 SYGVKD come from the germline V gene. CDR3 length equals 16 residues. CDR3: CASSETSVVARYGYTF. In DNA form, the CDR3 reads TGTGCCAGCAGTGAGACGAGTGTTGTGGCTAGATATGGCTACACCTTC.

The chain combines TRBV20-1 with TRBJ2-7; no clear D. Germline V gene data show CDR1 as DFQATT and CDR2 as SNEGSKA (reference sequence). This CDR3 contains 15 residues. With 6 bases removed from V and 0 bases from J, the gap between germline ends came to 18 bases. This CDR3 reads CSARAGISSSYEQYF. CDR3 DNA: TGCAGTGCAAGGGCCGGAATTTCAAGCTCCTACGAGCAGTACTTC.

CDR3 amino acids: CSVALTGDYGYTF. The CDR3, as DNA: TGCAGCGTTGCTTTGACAGGGGACTATGGCTACACCTTC. The chain employs TRBV29-1 and TRBJ1-2; 8 bases are shared with TRBD1. CDR1 is SQVTM, CDR2 ANQGSEA, per germline. V shed 4 bases, J shed 3 bases, and the junction held 4 bases outside the gene matches. The CDR3 loop spans 13 amino acids.

This clonotype was observed many times. The genes are TRBV24-1 and TRBJ1-2; D not resolved. V lost 0 bases to trimming and J lost 5 bases, with 9 bases between them. Germline CDR1 KGHDR, CDR2 SFDVKD. This CDR3 comprises 14 residues. The CDR3 nucleotides are TGTGCCACCAGTGATTTGTGGACGTCTTATGGCTACACCTTC. This gives the protein CATSDLWTSYGYTF.

This chain's CDR3 is CSAPAGGMNTEAFF. The CDR3 coding sequence is TGCAGTGCCCCCGCGGGGGGAATGAACACTGAAGCTTTCTTT. This chain links TRBV20-1 with TRBJ1-1; D may be TRBD1 (5 bases). Deletions cut 6 bases from V and 0 bases from J, with 14 bases between. Germline lookup yields CDR1 DFQATT and CDR2 SNEGSKA (reference sequence). This CDR3 comprises 14 residues.

The chain joins TRBV29-1 to TRBJ1-2, with no clear D. V shed 6 bases and J shed 1 base, with 6 bases lying between them. Germline CDR1 and CDR2: SQVTM and ANQGSEA. The CDR3 spans 11 residues. For the CDR3, the DNA is TGCAGCGTACTGCTTAACTATGGCTACACCTTC. It encodes CSVLLNYGYTF.

With respect to this clonotype: Just one base apart from a much larger clone, this may be a read error. V is TRBV14 and J is TRBJ1-2; 8 bases are a match to TRBD1. The CDR3 runs to 15 residues. Germline V gene sequence: CDR1 SGHDN, CDR2 FVKESK. Germline trimming cut 4 bases from V and 5 bases from J; bases unmatched to any gene: 9. CDR3 nucleotides: TGTGCCAGCAGCCCTGGACAGGGAAAAGTGTATGGCTACACCTTC. Translation gives CASSPGQGKVYGYTF.

The chain combines TRBV7-2 with TRBJ1-5, with D uncertain. The CDR3 runs 17 residues. V gave up 6 bases and J gave up 3 bases, with 21 bases separating them. CDR1 and CDR2 (germline): SGHTA, FQGNSA. The DNA for the CDR3 is TGTGCCAGCAGTTACGGTGGACCGAGAGGGTTCAATCAGCCCCAGCATTTT. Amino acid sequence: CASSYGGPRGFNQPQHF.

This chain joins TRBV29-1 and TRBJ1-1, with 9 bases lining up with TRBD1. V shed 3 bases, J shed 1 base, and the junction held 9 bases outside the gene matches. CDR1 and CDR2 from the germline V gene are SQVTM and ANQGSEA. The CDR3 length is 16 residues. DNA of the CDR3: TGCAGCGTTGACACCGGGACAGGGTACAAGAACACTGAAGCTTTCTTT. Protein sequence: CSVDTGTGYKNTEAFF. The full variable domain, completed using reference TRBV29-1 and TRBJ1-1, is SAVISQKPSRDICQRGTSLTIQCQVDSQVTMMFWYRQQPGQSLTLIATANQGSEATYESGFVIDKFPISRPNLTFSTLTVSNMSPEDSSIYLCSVDTGTGYKNTEAFFGQGTRLTVV.

At least ten counts were recorded for this clonotype. The chain carries TRBV7-2 and TRBJ2-5; no clear D gene. This CDR3 region has 15 residues. Germline loops: CDR1 SGHTA, CDR2 FQGNSA. Trimming cost V 1 base and J 2 bases, with 11 bases left between them. CDR3 bases: TGTGCCAGCAGCTTAGGTTTGGTCGGTCAAGAGACCCAGTACTTC. It translates to CASSLGLVGQETQYF.

About this clonotype itself: As the CDR3 is not closed by the conserved phenylalanine or tryptophan, this likely results from a read error. The chain uses TRBV29-1 and TRBJ1-3; D may be TRBD1 (5 bases). V lost 1 base to trimming and J lost 2 bases, with 15 bases between them. The CDR3 covers 16 residues. CDR1 and CDR2 (germline): SQVTM, ANQGSEA. CDR3 sequence (DNA): TGCAGCGTTGAAGCTCCCTCCAGAGGGGCTGGAAACACCATATATTCT. Its translation: CSVEAPSRGAGNTIYS.

The chain combines TRBV7-9 with TRBJ1-2; tentatively, D is TRBD1 (5 bases). Per the germline V gene, CDR1 is SEHNR and CDR2 is FQNEAQ (reference sequence). With 3 bases removed from V and 6 bases from J, the gap between germline ends came to 11 bases. The CDR3 loop spans 13 amino acids. CDR3 sequence: CASSFGGKDGYTF. The CDR3 coding sequence is TGTGCCAGCAGCTTCGGGGGAAAGGATGGCTACACCTTC. Using reference TRBV7-9 and TRBJ1-2 for the parts outside the CDR3, the full variable domain is DTGVSQNPRHKITKRGQNVTFRCDPISEHNRLYWYRQTLGQGPEFLTYFQNEAQLEKSRLLSDRFSAERPKGSFSTLEIQRTEQGDSAMYLCASSFGGKDGYTFGSGTRLTVV.

This clonotype occurred a few times. The gene calls are TRBV6-6 and TRBJ2-5; D uncertain. This CDR3 is built from 13 residues. V lost 5 bases to trimming and J lost 4 bases, with 11 bases between them. The V gene's germline CDR1 is MNHNY and CDR2 SVGAGI (reference sequence). DNA for the CDR3: TGTGCCAGCAGTAACCAAGCTCCAGAGACCCAGTACTTC. This sequence encodes CASSNQAPETQYF.

The table lists this clonotype with many counts. CDR3 protein: CASSETGMNTEAFF. CDR3 in DNA: TGTGCCAGCAGCGAGACAGGGATGAACACTGAAGCTTTCTTT. This chain links TRBV2 with TRBJ1-1; 7 bases match TRBD1. Trimming removed 6 bases from V and 0 bases from J; junction bases left unmatched: 4. Germline V CDR1 and CDR2: SNHLY, FYNNEI. The CDR3 spans 14 residues. Supplemented by reference TRBV2 and TRBJ1-1, the full variable domain reads EPEVTQTPSHQVTQMGQEVILRCVPISNHLYFYWYRQILGQKVEFLVSFYNNEISEKSEIFDDQFSVERPDGSNFTLKIRSTKLEDSAMYFCASSETGMNTEAFFGQGTRLTVV.

The V call is TRBV24-1, the J call TRBJ2-7; tentatively, D is TRBD1 or TRBD2 (6 bases each). Germline assignment: CDR1 KGHDR and CDR2 SFDVKD. The CDR3 has 14 residues. Trimming removed 4 bases from V and 5 bases from J, with 14 bases in between. CDR3 sequence reads: CATSDPGANHEQYF. The CDR3 bases are TGTGCCACCAGTGACCCGGGGGCCAACCACGAGCAGTACTTC.

About this clonotype: A much larger clone lies one base from this, so it may be a read error. The conserved phenylalanine or tryptophan normally closing the CDR3 is absent here, so this likely arose from a read error. This rearrangement joins TRBV7-3 to TRBJ1-1; D remains ambiguous. CDR3 length equals 13 residues. Per the germline V gene, CDR1 is SGHTA and CDR2 is FQGTGA. With 5 bases removed from V and 5 bases from J, the gap between germline ends came to 12 bases. CDR3 coding DNA: TGTGCCAGCAGCCCAATGGGAGGGACTGAAGCTTTCCTT. Amino acids: CASSPMGGTEAFL.

V and J are TRBV2 and TRBJ1-2; maybe TRBD1 (6 bases). The CDR3 covers 12 residues. V lost 11 bases and J lost 7, with 17 bases in between. Germline V lookup: CDR1 SNHLY, CDR2 FYNNEI. In nucleotides, the CDR3 is TGTGCCCGCACCGGGTACAGGGTTGGCTACACCTTC. It is translated as CARTGYRVGYTF.

The J gene is TRBJ1-3, the V gene TRBV5-1; TRBD1 is a possible D gene (5 bases). The germline V gene has CDR1 SGHRS and CDR2 YFSETQ. The CDR3 is 15 amino acids. V was cut by 0 bases and J by 2 bases, with 9 bases left in between. CDR3 amino acids: CASSLAGTAGNTIYF. Here the CDR3 DNA reads TGCGCCAGCAGCTTGGCAGGGACTGCTGGAAACACCATATATTTT.

The chain couples TRBV6-5 to TRBJ1-3; D not resolved. In germline, CDR1 is MNHEY, CDR2 SVGAGI. The CDR3 has 13 residues. Between the trimmed V and J ends, which lost 2 bases and 8 bases, there was a span of 10 bases. Here the CDR3 reads CASSYLPNYTIYF. The CDR3 DNA follows: TGTGCCAGCAGTTACCTCCCAAACTACACCATATATTTT.

This clonotype was detected only a few times. This chain joins TRBV20-1 and TRBJ1-1; D possibly corresponds to TRBD1 (6 bases). Trimming took off 3 bases at V and 4 bases at J, with 15 bases between the two ends. This CDR3 is 14 amino acids long. The germline CDR1 and CDR2 sequences are DFQATT and SNEGSKA (reference sequence). This CDR3 reads CSARGLTGVTEAFF. The CDR3 bases are TGCAGTGCTAGGGGCCTGACAGGAGTCACTGAAGCTTTCTTT.

The chain employs TRBV29-1 and TRBJ1-2; 7 bases line up with TRBD1. From germline, CDR1 is SQVTM and CDR2 ANQGSEA. This CDR3 spans 13 amino acids. V lost 8 bases to trimming and J lost 6 bases; unmatched junction nucleotides: 12. DNA for the CDR3: TGCAGCTTGCGCACAGGGGCCCGGGATGGCTACACCTTC. It codes for CSLRTGARDGYTF. Drawing the rest from reference TRBV29-1 and TRBJ1-2, the complete variable domain is SAVISQKPSRDICQRGTSLTIQCQVDSQVTMMFWYRQQPGQSLTLIATANQGSEATYESGFVIDKFPISRPNLTFSTLTVSNMSPEDSSIYLCSLRTGARDGYTFGSGTRLTVV.

Many counts were recorded for this clonotype. The chain's CDR3 is CASSRDLTGYTF. The DNA of the CDR3 is TGTGCCAGCAGTAGGGACCTGACGGGCTACACCTTC. The V and J genes are TRBV2 and TRBJ1-2; tentative D call: TRBD1 (5 bases). Germline loops: CDR1 SNHLY, CDR2 FYNNEI. V shed 5 bases and J shed 8 bases, with 12 bases lying between them. This CDR3 is built from 12 residues.

The chain links TRBV6-5 to TRBJ2-7; TRBD1 is a possible D gene (5 bases). Trimming cost V 7 bases and J 3 bases, with 16 bases left between them. Germline V gene lookup returns CDR1 MNHEY and CDR2 SVGAGI. This CDR3 is built from 14 residues. The CDR3 spells CASNPGLGLYEQYF. CDR3 nucleotides: TGTGCCAGCAACCCAGGGCTGGGTCTCTACGAGCAGTACTTC.

This clonotype has only a few counts. The rearrangement joins TRBV7-2 to TRBJ1-2; D might be TRBD1 (5 bases). Trimming took off 5 bases at V and 5 bases at J, with 15 bases between the two ends. This CDR3 has 14 amino acids. Germline CDR1 is SGHTA and CDR2 is FQGNSA. The CDR3: CASSPPRDGYGYTF. The CDR3 nucleotides are TGTGCCAGCAGCCCCCCCCGGGACGGTTATGGCTACACCTTC.

J is TRBJ1-2 and V is TRBV30, with 8 bases lining up with TRBD1. V lost 2 bases, J lost 2 bases, and 10 bases stayed unmatched. CDR1 and CDR2 from the germline V gene are GTSNPN and SVGIG (reference sequence). This CDR3 is built from 16 residues. The CDR3 loop is CAWSPLDRAGNYGYTF. CDR3 in DNA: TGTGCCTGGAGTCCCCTGGACAGGGCGGGAAACTATGGCTACACCTTC.

In this sample, this clonotype turned up a few times. Here the CDR3 DNA reads TGTGCCAGCAGCAAGGACGCGGGCTATATGGAGACCCAGTACTTC. Protein: CASSKDAGYMETQYF. The chain combines TRBV7-9 with TRBJ2-5, with D possibly matching TRBD2 (5 bases). V was shortened by 5 bases and J by 5 bases, with 18 bases between the two germline ends. The CDR3 covers 15 residues. Per the germline V gene, CDR1 is SEHNR and CDR2 is FQNEAQ (reference sequence).

This clonotype was observed many times. The chain has TRBV20-1 and TRBJ1-4; D unresolved. This CDR3 is built from 10 residues. The V end lost 6 bases, the J end lost 8 bases, and 7 bases lay between the germline ends. Germline CDR1 is DFQATT and CDR2 is SNEGSKA (reference sequence). In nucleotides, the CDR3 is TGCAGTGCCTTATCCGAAAAACTGTTTTTT. This encodes CSALSEKLFF.

This sequence joins TRBV15 and TRBJ2-5; 8 nucleotides match TRBD2. J lost 1 base, V lost 3 bases, and 4 bases had no gene match. The germline gives CDR1 LNHNV, CDR2 YYDKDF (reference sequence). This CDR3 is 15 amino acids long. The CDR3 is CATSSRRGGQETQYF. The CDR3 bases are TGTGCCACCAGCAGCCGCCGGGGGGGCCAAGAGACCCAGTACTTC.

The sample holds a few counts of this clonotype. The rearrangement uses TRBV7-2 and TRBJ2-5, with D uncertain. Between the trimmed V and J ends, which lost 1 base and 5 bases, there was a span of 11 bases. Germline CDR1 SGHTA, CDR2 FQGNSA. The CDR3 is made up of 14 amino acids. In nucleotides, the CDR3 is TGTGCCAGCAGCTTAGATGAGAGTTGGGAGACCCAGTACTTC. Residues: CASSLDESWETQYF. The entire variable domain, with the rest obtained from reference TRBV7-2 and TRBJ2-5, is as follows: GAGVSQSPSNKVTEKGKDVELRCDPISGHTALYWYRQSLGQGLEFLIYFQGNSAPDKSGLPSDRFSAERTGGSVSTLTIQRTQQEDSAVYLCASSLDESWETQYFGPGTRLLVL.

V usage is TRBV15 and J usage is TRBJ1-1; the match to TRBD1 covers 7 bases. CDR1 and CDR2 from the germline V gene are LNHNV and YYDKDF (reference sequence). With 5 bases clipped from V and 5 bases from J, the junction kept 5 bases outside the gene matches. The CDR3 loop spans 13 amino acids. CDR3 sequence (DNA): TGTGCCACCAGCGAACCGGGACAGACTGAAGCTTTCTTT. This gives the protein CATSEPGQTEAFF.